The entry that follows covers one T cell receptor (beta chain) sequence. Germline CDR1 is MNHEY and CDR2 is SMNVEV (reference sequence). This CDR3 contains 17 residues. V was clipped by 5 bases and J by 2 bases; unmatched bases: 10. Clones were sequenced by immunoSEQ multiplex PCR, and TCRdb holds only the in-frame ones, with some missing. The table lists 140,000 to 150,000 clones, about 80% of them singletons. This specimen belongs to a study of blood T cell repertoires in COVID-19. Study-wide context: Donors in the United States, Italy and Spain gave samples during acute or convalescent COVID-19. Nucleic acid was either cDNA or gDNA, and it came from T cells, B-cell-depleted T cells, or PBMCs.

Cohorts were based on clinical histories the participants reported. Sequencing input: PBMCs or T cells enriched from blood (not recorded which). The source of this sequence is a woman in her 50s who had recovered from COVID-19. The chain recombines TRBV27 with TRBJ1-4, with 8 nucleotides matching TRBD1. CDR3 sequence: CASSLMWQGATNEKLFF. DNA of the CDR3: TGTGCCAGCAGTCTTATGTGGCAGGGGGCGACTAATGAAAAACTGTTTTTT. Full variable domain (remainder filled in from reference TRBV27 and TRBJ1-4): EAQVTQNPRYLITVTGKKLTVTCSQNMNHEYMSWYRQDPGLGLRQIYYSMNVEVTDKGDVPEGYKVSRKEKRNFPLILESPSPNQTSLYFCASSLMWQGATNEKLFFGSGTQLSVL.